This TCR beta chain was captured in a study of control samples from healthy donors and cancer patients (dated by TCRdb to between 2020 and 2021). Library creation used the immunoSEQ multiplex PCR assay. The source is immuneACCESS, and TCRdb retained only in-frame sequences with V and J called. Part of the clones is not carried over; for the studies checked, unresolved V genes explain less than half of this, and the remainder is unexplained. A total of 120,000 to 150,000 clones appear in this sample, 90% to 95% of them only once. Jointly, the top ten make up 5.8% of the sample. For CDR1 and CDR2, the germline V gene lists SGHTA and FQGTGA. Unmatched junction bases come to 9, with V trimmed by 5 bases and J by 4 bases. The CDR3 measures 15 amino acids from cysteine to phenylalanine. The retained sequence is limited to the CDR3, 45 bases, with the frame set at the first base. For this clone: No antigen is known for it. Nothing much larger sits one base from this clone, and base qualities are not available.

The chain is encoded by TRBV7-3 joined to TRBJ2-7, with 9 bases in between that match TRBD2. Sequenced input: blood. This receptor was identified in a man younger than 35 in good health. The CDR3 here reads CASSPQASGMYEQYF. The DNA sequence is as follows: TGTGCCAGCAGCCCCCAGGCTAGCGGGATGTACGAGCAGTACTTC.